One and the same sample provided the 5 T cell receptor beta chains below, sequenced in a study of blood T cell repertoires in COVID-19. Measured with immunoSEQ multiplex PCR; TCRdb has only the in-frame clones, and not every one. The table has roughly 240,000 clones, around 90% seen once. The sequenced sample was PBMCs or T cells enriched from blood (not recorded which). Receptor source: a woman in her 30s with acute COVID-19.

The V and J genes are TRBV9 and TRBJ2-1; D is undetermined. Trimming took 0 bases from V and 2 from J, leaving 3 bases between them. The germline gives CDR1 SGDLS, CDR2 YYNGEE. The CDR3 consists of 13 residues. The CDR3: CASSVDTYNEQFF. CDR3 DNA: TGTGCCAGCAGCGTAGACACCTACAATGAGCAGTTCTTC.

The rearrangement joins TRBV5-4 to TRBJ2-2; 8 bases match TRBD2. V lost 5 bases and J lost 4; bases outside the gene matches: 4. The germline V gene has CDR1 SGHNT and CDR2 YYREEE (reference sequence). The CDR3 runs 14 residues. CDR3 in amino acids: CASRHTSGTGELFF. CDR3 nucleotides: TGTGCCAGCAGACATACTAGCGGCACCGGGGAGCTGTTTTTT.

V is TRBV5-4 and J is TRBJ2-3; 10 bases agree with TRBD2. CDR1 SGHNT and CDR2 YYREEE come from the germline V gene (reference sequence). The CDR3 runs to 16 residues. With V trimmed by 1 base and J by 2 bases, 4 bases remained unmatched. This CDR3 is CASSLLLAGNTDTQYF. The CDR3 nucleotides are TGTGCCAGCAGCTTGCTACTAGCGGGGAACACAGATACGCAGTATTTT.

The V and J genes are TRBV2 and TRBJ1-2, with 7 bases fitting TRBD1. Germline CDR1 is SNHLY and CDR2 is FYNNEI. The CDR3 length is 15 residues. Trimming removed 7 bases from V and 8 bases from J; junction bases left unmatched: 16. This CDR3 is CASNPPGQPTGGYTF. The DNA for the CDR3 is TGTGCCAGCAATCCGCCGGGACAGCCTACGGGAGGCTACACCTTC.

The chain uses TRBV15 and TRBJ2-3; 9 bases map to TRBD1. The CDR3 is 15 residues long. Trimming took 3 bases from V and 2 from J; bases not matched to a gene: 3. CDR1 and CDR2 (germline): LNHNV, YYDKDF (reference sequence). CDR3 in DNA: TGTGCCACCAGCAGGACAGGGGGGTACACAGATACGCAGTATTTT. It translates to CATSRTGGYTDTQYF.